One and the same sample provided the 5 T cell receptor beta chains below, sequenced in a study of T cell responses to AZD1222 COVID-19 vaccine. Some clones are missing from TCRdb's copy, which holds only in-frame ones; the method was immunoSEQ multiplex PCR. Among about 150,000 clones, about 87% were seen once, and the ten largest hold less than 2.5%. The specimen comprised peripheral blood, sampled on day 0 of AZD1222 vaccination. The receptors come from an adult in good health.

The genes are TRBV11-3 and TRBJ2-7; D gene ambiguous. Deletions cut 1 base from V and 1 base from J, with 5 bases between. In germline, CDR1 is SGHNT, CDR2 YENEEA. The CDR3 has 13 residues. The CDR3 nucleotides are TGTGCCAGCAGCTTAGGGGGATCCTACGAGCAGTACTTC. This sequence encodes CASSLGGSYEQYF.

The CDR3 reads CASSEDLRGYTF. In nucleotides, the CDR3 is TGTGCCAGCAGTGAGGACCTTAGGGGCTACACCTTC. V gene TRBV28 combines with J gene TRBJ1-2, with D unclear. This CDR3 is built from 12 residues. The V end lost 5 bases, the J end lost 8 bases, and 12 bases lay between the germline ends. CDR1 is MDHEN, CDR2 SYDVKM, per germline.

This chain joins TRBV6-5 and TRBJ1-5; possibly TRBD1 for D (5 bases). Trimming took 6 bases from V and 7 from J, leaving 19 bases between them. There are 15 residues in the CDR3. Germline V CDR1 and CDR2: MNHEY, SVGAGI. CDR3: CASSEGSGGRQPQHF. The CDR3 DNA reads TGTGCCAGCAGCGAGGGGTCGGGGGGGAGGCAGCCCCAGCATTTT.

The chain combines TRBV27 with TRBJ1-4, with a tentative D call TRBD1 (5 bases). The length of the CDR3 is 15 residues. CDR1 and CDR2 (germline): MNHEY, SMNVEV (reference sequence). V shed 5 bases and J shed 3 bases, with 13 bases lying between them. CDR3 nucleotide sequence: TGTGCCAGCAGTAGAGGGACTGGGGCTAATGAAAAACTGTTTTTT. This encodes CASSRGTGANEKLFF.

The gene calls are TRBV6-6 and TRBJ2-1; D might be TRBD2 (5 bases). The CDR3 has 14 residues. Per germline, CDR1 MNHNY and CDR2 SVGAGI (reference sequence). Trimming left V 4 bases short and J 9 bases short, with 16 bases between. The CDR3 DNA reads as TGTGCCAGCAGTTTCACCCCCGGAGGAGGTGAGCAGTTCTTC. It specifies CASSFTPGGGEQFF.